Listed below are T cell receptor beta chains from one sample, sequenced in a study of blood T cell repertoires in COVID-19. Only in-frame clones appear in the TCRdb table, and some are missing; sequencing was by immunoSEQ multiplex PCR. The data show 100,000 or so clones, around 89% seen once. Sequencing was done on a sample of peripheral blood. The receptors were gathered from a human donor with acute or convalescent COVID-19. The donor label of this sample is uncertain. Each CDR3 is given with its conserved first and last residue. The order of the fields is V gene, J gene, D gene, CDR3 protein, CDR3 DNA. The D gene is left open where the match is weak.

v_call: TRBV19; j_call: TRBJ1-5; d_call: NA; cdr3_aa: CASSIFGEEQPQHF; cdr3_nt: TGTGCCAGTAGTATTTTCGGGGAGGAACAGCCCCAGCATTTT
v_call: TRBV5-4; j_call: TRBJ1-2; d_call: TRBD1; cdr3_aa: CASRTTGEDGYTF; cdr3_nt: TGTGCCAGTCGAACGACAGGGGAGGATGGCTACACCTTC
v_call: TRBV7-3; j_call: TRBJ2-1; d_call: TRBD1; cdr3_aa: CASSSDRGYNEQFF; cdr3_nt: TGTGCCAGCAGCTCGGACAGGGGTTACAATGAGCAGTTCTTC
v_call: TRBV9; j_call: TRBJ2-2; d_call: NA; cdr3_aa: CASSVAVYTGELFF; cdr3_nt: TGTGCCAGCAGCGTAGCAGTCTACACCGGGGAGCTGTTTTTT
v_call: TRBV27; j_call: TRBJ2-3; d_call: TRBD1; cdr3_aa: CASSLRGGTGAPDTQYF; cdr3_nt: TGTGCCAGCAGTTTAAGGGGCGGGACAGGTGCGCCAGATACGCAGTATTTT
v_call: TRBV7-2; j_call: TRBJ1-5; d_call: NA; cdr3_aa: CASSLARGGQPQHF; cdr3_nt: TGTGCCAGCAGCTTAGCGCGGGGAGGGCAGCCCCAGCATTTT
v_call: TRBV29-1; j_call: TRBJ2-1; d_call: TRBD1; cdr3_aa: CSVNGQGSGYEQFF; cdr3_nt: TGCAGCGTTAATGGACAGGGTAGTGGGTATGAGCAGTTCTTC
v_call: TRBV2; j_call: TRBJ1-2; d_call: NA; cdr3_aa: CASSVAGNYGYTF; cdr3_nt: TGTGCCAGCAGTGTTGCGGGTAACTATGGCTACACCTTC
v_call: TRBV7-9; j_call: TRBJ2-7; d_call: TRBD2; cdr3_aa: CASSRLADEQYF; cdr3_nt: TGTGCCAGCAGTCGACTAGCGGACGAGCAGTACTTC
v_call: TRBV7-8; j_call: TRBJ1-2; d_call: TRBD1; cdr3_aa: CASSLEARDRGRYGYTF; cdr3_nt: TGTGCCAGCAGCTTAGAGGCTAGGGACAGGGGACGCTATGGCTACACCTTC
v_call: TRBV6-2/TRBV6-3; j_call: TRBJ1-5; d_call: NA; cdr3_aa: CASSLSRRQPQHF; cdr3_nt: TGTGCCAGCAGTCTTAGTAGGAGACAGCCCCAGCATTTT
v_call: TRBV4-1; j_call: TRBJ1-2; d_call: NA; cdr3_aa: CASSQEVARDARF; cdr3_nt: TGCGCCAGCAGCCAAGAAGTTGCCAGGGATGCGCGATTC
v_call: TRBV2; j_call: TRBJ2-6; d_call: TRBD1; cdr3_aa: CASSRDRSSGANVLTF; cdr3_nt: TGTGCCAGCAGCCGGGACAGGAGCTCTGGGGCCAACGTCCTGACTTTC
v_call: TRBV3-1/TRBV3-2; j_call: TRBJ2-1; d_call: NA; cdr3_aa: CASSLQGNEQFF; cdr3_nt: TGTGCCAGCAGCCTACAGGGCAATGAGCAGTTCTTC
v_call: TRBV19; j_call: TRBJ2-1; d_call: TRBD1; cdr3_aa: CASSPNRGLDEQFF; cdr3_nt: TGTGCCAGTAGTCCAAACAGGGGGTTGGATGAGCAGTTCTTC
v_call: TRBV18; j_call: TRBJ1-6; d_call: NA; cdr3_aa: CASSPRQARNSPLHF; cdr3_nt: TGTGCCAGCTCACCACGGCAGGCGAGAAATTCACCCCTCCACTTT
v_call: TRBV6-5; j_call: TRBJ2-5; d_call: NA; cdr3_aa: CASSYSYRETQYF; cdr3_nt: TGTGCCAGCAGTTACTCCTATCGAGAGACCCAGTACTTC
v_call: TRBV7-3; j_call: TRBJ2-6; d_call: NA; cdr3_aa: CASSLGDGLSGANVLTF; cdr3_nt: TGTGCCAGCAGCTTGGGTGACGGACTTTCTGGGGCCAACGTCCTGACTTTC
v_call: TRBV7-2; j_call: TRBJ1-2; d_call: TRBD1; cdr3_aa: CASSLGRQGYDGYTF; cdr3_nt: TGTGCCAGCAGCTTAGGGCGACAGGGGTACGACGGCTACACCTTC
v_call: TRBV28; j_call: TRBJ1-1; d_call: TRBD1; cdr3_aa: CASSPLTGSDTEAFF; cdr3_nt: TGTGCCAGCAGTCCCTTGACAGGGTCGGACACTGAAGCTTTCTTT